This T cell receptor (beta chain) was retrieved from a study of T cell clonality in common variable immunodeficiency. Study-level results: Links between repertoire features and CVID complications were heterogeneity-limited.

This clone showed up many times. Antigen: not known. The repertoire was sequenced with immunoSEQ multiplex PCR; TCRdb's copy has only in-frame clones and lacks some. This sample has 40,000 to 50,000 clones, each found more than once. Sequenced input: peripheral blood mononuclear cells. The sequence came from a person aged 18 to 75 in good health.

The covered CDR3 bases are TGTGCCAGCAGTGAGCTACGCTACAATGAG. As protein: CASSELRYNE. The full CDR3 protein is CASSELRYNEQFF. The rearrangement uses TRBV2 and TRBJ2-1; no reliable D call. The sequence runs out 3 residues before the end of the CDR3; the remainder is reconstructed from the germline J gene. Germline V gives CDR1 SNHLY, CDR2 FYNNEI. CDR3 length: 13 amino acids. V gave up 3 bases and J gave up 3 bases, with 6 bases separating them.